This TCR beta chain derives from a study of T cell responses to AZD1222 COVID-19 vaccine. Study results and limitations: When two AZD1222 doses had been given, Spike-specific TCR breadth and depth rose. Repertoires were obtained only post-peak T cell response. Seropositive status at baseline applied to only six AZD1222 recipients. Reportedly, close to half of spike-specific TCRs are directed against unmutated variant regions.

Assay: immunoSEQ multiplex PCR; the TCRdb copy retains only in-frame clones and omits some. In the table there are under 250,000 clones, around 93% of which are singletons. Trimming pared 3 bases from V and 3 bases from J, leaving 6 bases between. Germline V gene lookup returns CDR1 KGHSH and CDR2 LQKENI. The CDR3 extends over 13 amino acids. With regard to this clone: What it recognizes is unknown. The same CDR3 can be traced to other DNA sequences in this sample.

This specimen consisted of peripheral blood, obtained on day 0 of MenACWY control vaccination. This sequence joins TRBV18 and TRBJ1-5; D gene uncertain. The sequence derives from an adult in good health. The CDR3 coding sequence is TGTGCCAGCTCACCGGGTTCCAATCAGCCCCAGCATTTT. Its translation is CASSPGSNQPQHF.